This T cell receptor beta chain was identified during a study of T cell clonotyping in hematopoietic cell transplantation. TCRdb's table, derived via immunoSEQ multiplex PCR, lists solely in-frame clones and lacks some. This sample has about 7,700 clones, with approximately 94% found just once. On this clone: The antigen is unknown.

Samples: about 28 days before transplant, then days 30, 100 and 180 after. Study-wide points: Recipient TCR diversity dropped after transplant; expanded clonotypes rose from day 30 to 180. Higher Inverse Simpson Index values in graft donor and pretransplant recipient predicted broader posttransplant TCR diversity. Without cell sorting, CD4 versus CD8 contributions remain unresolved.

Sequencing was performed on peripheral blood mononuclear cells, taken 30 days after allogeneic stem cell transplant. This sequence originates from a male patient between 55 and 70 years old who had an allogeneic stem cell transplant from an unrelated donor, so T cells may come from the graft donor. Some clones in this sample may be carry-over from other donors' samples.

The CDR3 protein is CASSYPGANVLTF. In DNA, the CDR3 is TGTGCCAGCAGTTATCCTGGGGCCAACGTCCTGACTTTC. This sequence joins TRBV6-5 and TRBJ2-6; D uncertain. CDR1 is MNHEY and CDR2 is SVGAGI in the germline V gene. CDR3 length: 13 residues. Trimming shortened V by 3 bases and J by 2 bases, and 2 bases separated the two germline ends.